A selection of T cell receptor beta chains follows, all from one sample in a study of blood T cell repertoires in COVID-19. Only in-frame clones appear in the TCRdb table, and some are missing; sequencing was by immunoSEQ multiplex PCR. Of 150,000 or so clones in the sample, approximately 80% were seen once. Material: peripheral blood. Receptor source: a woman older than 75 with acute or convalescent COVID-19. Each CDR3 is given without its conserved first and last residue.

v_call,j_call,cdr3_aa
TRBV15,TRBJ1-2,ATSRDGSPRDGYT
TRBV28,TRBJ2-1,ASSLRASEQF
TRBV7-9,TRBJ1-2,ASSPPTGRANYGYT
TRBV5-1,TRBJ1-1,ASTAGGMNTEAF
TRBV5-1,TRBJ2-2,ASSLVVTSGRRGTGELF
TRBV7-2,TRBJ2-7,ASSLAPGRGDEQY
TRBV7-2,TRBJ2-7,ASAPAGGSYEQY
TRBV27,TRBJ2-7,ASRRPSGNYEQY
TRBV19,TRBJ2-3,ASRSFWMGTADTQY
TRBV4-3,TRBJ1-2,ASSLDRGLGAYT
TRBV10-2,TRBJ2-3,AGSGTGLTDTQY
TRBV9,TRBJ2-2,ASSVDGGSYTGELF
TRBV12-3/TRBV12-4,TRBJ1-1,ASSLMNTEAF
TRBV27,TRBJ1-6,ASSLRGEGAGNSPLH
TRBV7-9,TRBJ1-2,ASSLAIRESIYGYT
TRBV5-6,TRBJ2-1,ASSLASGWEQF
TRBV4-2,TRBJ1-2,ASSRDGQGIYGYT
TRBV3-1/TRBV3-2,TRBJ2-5,ASSPPPASGRELQETQY
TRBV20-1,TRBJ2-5,SASLGLAVQETQY
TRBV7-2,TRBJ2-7,ASSLRLAGVEQY
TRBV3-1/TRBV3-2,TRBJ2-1,ASSQEYGKIYNEQF
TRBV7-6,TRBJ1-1,ASSLLRGKGNTEAF
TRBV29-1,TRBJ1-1,SVAQGISSPSEAF
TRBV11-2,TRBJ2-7,ASSSPGLAGLEQY
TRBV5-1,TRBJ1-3,ASSYTGGAGNTIY
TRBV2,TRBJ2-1,ASSESGRASNEQF
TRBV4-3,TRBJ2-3,ASSQSSGRALDTQY
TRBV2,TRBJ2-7,ASAGNRGHEQY
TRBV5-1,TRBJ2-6,ASNPNWDSQTGANVLT
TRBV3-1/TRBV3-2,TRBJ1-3,ASSQYASGESGNTIY
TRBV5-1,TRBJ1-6,ASSLEGAPNSPLH
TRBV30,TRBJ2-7,AASTDSRYEQY
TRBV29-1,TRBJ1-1,SVQQGPTEAF
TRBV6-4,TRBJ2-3,ASGKQGAPTDTQY
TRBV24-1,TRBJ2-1,ATSDPTRTDEQF
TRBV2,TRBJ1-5,ASSGTVISNQPQH
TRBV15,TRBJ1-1,ATSRPGQINTEAF
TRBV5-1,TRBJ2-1,ASSLGLAGGAEQF
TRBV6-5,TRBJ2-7,ASLFFHEQY
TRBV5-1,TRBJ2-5,ASSAGQYQETQY
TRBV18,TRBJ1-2,ASSSGQGNGYT
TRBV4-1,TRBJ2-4,ASSQGFELLAKNIQY
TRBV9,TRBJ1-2,ASTPAGATKGGYT
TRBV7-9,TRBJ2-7,ASSSRTTNRAYEQY
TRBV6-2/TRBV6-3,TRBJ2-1,ASSLLAEPPNNEQF
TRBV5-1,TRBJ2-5,ASSLQGQETQY
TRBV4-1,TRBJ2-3,ASSQHTSGTLSTQY
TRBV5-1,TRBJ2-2,ASSLAGGRTTGELF
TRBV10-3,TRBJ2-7,AINRTGTSYEQY
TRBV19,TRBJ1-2,ASSIGAPHYGYT